These 32 T cell receptor beta chains came from one sample sequenced in a study of T-cell reconstitution after alpha-beta-depleted transplantation in children. The TCRbeta library was prepared with unique molecular identifiers. TCRdb independently ran MiXCR on the PCR reads; one entry per CDR3 protein. This sample has approximately 400,000 distinct CDR3 sequences, with approximately 10% found just once. The starting material was PBMCs from the stem cell graft donor, obtained from the stem cell graft. The receptors originated from a human donor who donated a stem cell graft to a child with acute myeloid leukemia.

This clonotype has a handful of counts. This sequence joins TRBV4-1 and TRBJ2-1; 12 bases map to TRBD2. V lost 2 bases, J lost 8 bases, and 22 bases stayed unmatched. This CDR3 comprises 21 residues. Looked up from germline, CDR1 is MGHRA and CDR2 is YSYEKL. The CDR3 coding sequence is TGCGCCAGCAGCCAAACCTCGCTAGCGGGAGGGGCGGCGGGAGTTGGCGATGAGCAGTTCTTC. Translation: CASSQTSLAGGAAGVGDEQFF.

In its sample, this clonotype was seen a few times. The V gene is TRBV25-1, the J gene TRBJ2-4; maybe TRBD1 (6 bases). This CDR3 region has 17 residues. Trimming left V 5 bases short and J 0 bases short, with 17 bases between. The germline V gene encodes CDR1 MGHDK and CDR2 SYGVNS. In DNA, the CDR3 is TGTGCCAGCAGTTACTCGGACAGCCAAGTAGCCAAAAACATTCAGTACTTC. Protein product: CASSYSDSQVAKNIQYF.

In its sample, this clonotype was seen a few times. The rearrangement joins TRBV12-3 or TRBV12-4 to TRBJ2-2, with unresolved D. Trimming removed 2 bases at V and 0 bases at J, with 7 bases between. The CDR3 loop spans 15 amino acids. CDR3 nucleotides: TGTGCCAGCAGTTTAATGCAGACGAACACCGGGGAGCTGTTTTTT. Protein product: CASSLMQTNTGELFF.

The chain carries TRBV5-1 and TRBJ2-7, with 9 nucleotides matching TRBD1. V shed 4 bases and J 3 bases; nucleotides not matched to a gene: 5. This CDR3 has 14 residues. Germline V gene lookup returns CDR1 SGHRS and CDR2 YFSETQ. As DNA, the CDR3 is TGCGCCAGCAGCCTCGAGGACAGGGGCTACGAGCAGTACTTC. This translates into CASSLEDRGYEQYF.

Details on this clonotype: The conserved final phenylalanine or tryptophan is absent from the CDR3, which likely points to a read error. The chain employs TRBV5-6 and TRBJ2-3; tentatively, D is TRBD1 (6 bases). Trimming took off 1 base at V and 4 bases at J, with 16 bases between the two ends. Germline CDR1 SGHDT, CDR2 YYEEEE. This CDR3 spans 16 amino acids. The CDR3 region has the DNA TGTGCCAGCAGCTTGAATTTGCAGGGGCTCGCAGATACGCAGTATTCT. This gives the protein CASSLNLQGLADTQYS.

This clonotype has more than one count but fewer than ten. The V gene is TRBV20-1, the J gene TRBJ2-1, with 9 bases fitting TRBD2. V lost 4 bases to trimming and J lost 2 bases; unmatched junction nucleotides: 3. CDR1 is DFQATT and CDR2 is SNEGSKA in the germline V gene (reference sequence). The CDR3 has 14 amino acids. The CDR3: CSANSGSTYNEQFF. Written as DNA, the CDR3 is TGCAGTGCTAATAGCGGGAGCACCTACAATGAGCAGTTCTTC.

This clonotype was detected only a few times. CDR3 sequence reads: CASSYIPGGSNTEAFF. Written as DNA, the CDR3 is TGTGCCAGCAGCTATATTCCAGGGGGTTCGAACACTGAAGCTTTCTTT. The chain links TRBV7-9 to TRBJ1-1, with 7 positions matching TRBD1. Per the germline V gene, CDR1 is SEHNR and CDR2 is FQNEAQ (reference sequence). This CDR3 region has 16 residues. Losses at the gene ends were 4 bases for V and 1 base for J; bases not matched to a gene: 9.

This clonotype was detected a few times. The chain has TRBV10-3 and TRBJ2-2; TRBD1 matches 7 bases. The CDR3 contains 17 residues. With V trimmed by 0 bases and J by 1 base, 5 bases remained unmatched. Looked up from germline, CDR1 is ENHRY and CDR2 is SYGVKD. CDR3 sequence reads: CAISESTGARNTGELFF. In nucleotides, the CDR3 is TGTGCCATCAGTGAGTCAACAGGGGCACGGAACACCGGGGAGCTGTTTTTT.

J is TRBJ2-5 and V is TRBV7-3; 10 bases are shared with TRBD1. Germline V gives CDR1 SGHTA, CDR2 FQGTGA. The J segment lost 5 bases and the V segment lost 0 bases, leaving 3 bases of the junction unmatched. The CDR3 extends over 15 amino acids. In DNA, the CDR3 is TGTGCCAGCAGCTTAACAGGACAGGGGGACGAGACCCAGTACTTC. Encoded protein: CASSLTGQGDETQYF.

V usage is TRBV9 and J usage is TRBJ1-3; 12 bases fit TRBD1. The CDR3 is made up of 19 amino acids. Germline assignment: CDR1 SGDLS and CDR2 YYNGEE. J lost 0 bases, V lost 0 bases, and 7 bases had no gene match. The CDR3 bases are TGTGCCAGCAGCGTAGGGGACAGGGGGCGCGGGAGCTCTGGAAACACCATATATTTT. This sequence encodes CASSVGDRGRGSSGNTIYF.

The V gene is TRBV29-1, the J gene TRBJ1-1; 8 bases agree with TRBD1. CDR1 is SQVTM, CDR2 ANQGSEA, per germline. J was trimmed by 0 bases and V by 3 bases; bases with no gene match: 3. The length of the CDR3 is 14 residues. This CDR3 is CSVDGTGLNTEAFF. The CDR3, as DNA: TGCAGCGTTGACGGGACAGGTTTGAACACTGAAGCTTTCTTT. Drawing the rest from reference TRBV29-1 and TRBJ1-1, the complete variable domain is SAVISQKPSRDICQRGTSLTIQCQVDSQVTMMFWYRQQPGQSLTLIATANQGSEATYESGFVIDKFPISRPNLTFSTLTVSNMSPEDSSIYLCSVDGTGLNTEAFFGQGTRLTVV.

The chain couples TRBV29-1 to TRBJ2-2; D is ambiguous. The CDR3 spans 11 residues. V was pared by 5 bases and J by 0 bases, with 1 base between. From germline, CDR1 is SQVTM and CDR2 ANQGSEA. The CDR3 bases are TGCAGCGTTACGAACACCGGGGAGCTGTTTTTT. The encoded protein is CSVTNTGELFF.

This chain links TRBV10-3 with TRBJ2-5; unclear D gene. The CDR3 has 12 amino acids. Trimming took 8 bases from V and 5 from J, leaving 12 bases between them. The germline V gene has CDR1 ENHRY and CDR2 SYGVKD. CDR3 DNA: TGTGCCATCCGACACCCCGGGGAGACCCAGTACTTC. This sequence encodes CAIRHPGETQYF.

This chain connects TRBV15 to TRBJ2-5; the D is unclear. With 0 bases removed from V and 1 base from J, the gap between germline ends came to 9 bases. Looked up from germline, CDR1 is LNHNV and CDR2 is YYDKDF (reference sequence). This CDR3 is 15 amino acids long. CDR3 amino acids: CATSRDGTFQETQYF. DNA for the CDR3: TGTGCCACCAGCAGAGATGGAACTTTCCAAGAGACCCAGTACTTC.

This clonotype was detected only a few times. This sequence joins TRBV5-1 and TRBJ2-3; a weak D match, TRBD2 (6 bases). Trimming removed 4 bases from V and 5 bases from J, with 14 bases in between. Germline V gene data show CDR1 as SGHRS and CDR2 as YFSETQ. This CDR3 is 14 amino acids long. The CDR3, as DNA: TGCGCCAGCAGCCCCCCGGGGGTAGGAGATACGCAGTATTTT. Amino acid sequence: CASSPPGVGDTQYF.

In DNA, the CDR3 is TGTGCCAGCAGCGGCCGTGACAGGGGGTCCGAGCAGTACTTC. Translated, it gives CASSGRDRGSEQYF. The gene calls are TRBV7-9 and TRBJ2-7; 9 bases align to TRBD1. The CDR3 loop spans 14 amino acids. The trim removed 5 bases at V and 6 bases at J, leaving 8 bases unmatched. Germline V gene lookup returns CDR1 SEHNR and CDR2 FQNEAQ (reference sequence).

The chain links TRBV20-1 to TRBJ1-4; TRBD1 aligns across 9 bases. Looked up from germline, CDR1 is DFQATT and CDR2 is SNEGSKA (reference sequence). Unmatched junction bases numbered 5, after V lost 5 bases and J lost 4 bases. The CDR3 loop spans 14 amino acids. The CDR3 region has the DNA TGCAGTGCTTTACAGGGGGCAGATAATGAAAAACTGTTTTTT. It is translated as CSALQGADNEKLFF.

This clonotype was seen only a few times. This chain joins TRBV25-1 and TRBJ2-1, with D hard to call. CDR3 length: 16 residues. V lost 7 bases, J lost 0 bases, and 16 bases lay in between. The germline gives CDR1 MGHDK, CDR2 SYGVNS. The CDR3 nucleotides read TGTGCCAGCAAGGGTACACTACCTAGCTCCTACAATGAGCAGTTCTTC. Residues: CASKGTLPSSYNEQFF.

The gene calls are TRBV10-2 and TRBJ2-1; no clear D. Germline lookup yields CDR1 WSHSY and CDR2 SAAADI. This CDR3 comprises 11 residues. The germline V and J ends were trimmed by 7 bases and 5 bases, with 6 bases remaining between them. The CDR3 sequence: CASNQNNEQFF. The CDR3, as DNA: TGCGCCAGCAACCAAAACAATGAGCAGTTCTTC.

The V call is TRBV6-6, the J call TRBJ2-3; perhaps TRBD2 as D (6 bases). This CDR3 has 11 amino acids. Between the trimmed V and J ends, which lost 8 bases and 8 bases, there was a span of 11 bases. Germline V gene sequence: CDR1 MNHNY, CDR2 SVGAGI (reference sequence). The CDR3 region has the DNA TGTGCCAGCCGACTAGGGCGTACGCAGTATTTT. Translating it yields CASRLGRTQYF.

This clonotype has just a few counts. The chain links TRBV3-1 to TRBJ1-6, with D possibly TRBD1 on 5 matching bases. Germline CDR1 is LGHDT and CDR2 is YNNKEL (reference sequence). Trimming pared 0 bases from V and 2 bases from J, leaving 11 bases between. The CDR3 length is 17 residues. The CDR3 loop reads CASSQDGQGPYNSPLHF. The CDR3 nucleotides read TGTGCCAGCAGCCAAGATGGTCAGGGCCCCTATAATTCACCCCTCCACTTT.

V gene TRBV11-2 combines with J gene TRBJ2-3, with TRBD2 matching 9 bases. This CDR3 region has 16 residues. Germline CDR1 reads SGHAT; CDR2 reads FQNNGV. Trimming at V came to 1 base and at J to 1 base, leaving 3 bases not matched to a gene. The CDR3 nucleotides are TGTGCCAGCAGCTTAGTAGCGGGAGAGGGCACAGATACGCAGTATTTT. It encodes CASSLVAGEGTDTQYF.

There are a few counts of this clonotype. This chain uses TRBV6-1 with TRBJ2-2, with D unclear. The CDR3 totals 14 residues. Germline V lookup: CDR1 MNHNS, CDR2 SASEGT. Trimming left V 5 bases short and J 6 bases short, with 13 bases between. CDR3 sequence (DNA): TGTGCCAGCAGTCCCGACATTGATGCCGGGGAGCTGTTTTTT. Its translation is CASSPDIDAGELFF.

This clonotype showed up many times. The chain combines TRBV5-1 with TRBJ2-5; TRBD2 matches at 7 bases. V lost 4 bases to trimming and J lost 3 bases; unmatched junction nucleotides: 12. Germline V gene data show CDR1 as SGHRS and CDR2 as YFSETQ. This CDR3 has 16 residues. The CDR3 sequence is CASSPGAASGKETQYF. CDR3 coding DNA: TGCGCCAGCAGCCCTGGCGCGGCTAGCGGAAAAGAGACCCAGTACTTC.

J is TRBJ2-7 and V is TRBV10-3, with unresolved D. Germline lookup yields CDR1 ENHRY and CDR2 SYGVKD. Trimming stripped 8 bases from V and 2 bases from J, with 10 bases between. The CDR3 is 12 amino acids. CDR3 DNA: TGTGCCATCGGCGGCGCCCCCTACGAGCAGTACTTC. Protein: CAIGGAPYEQYF.

The CDR3 DNA reads as TGTGCCAGTAGTAGCCCTCCGGCAGTTTATAGCAATCAGCCCCAGCATTTT. Protein product: CASSSPPAVYSNQPQHF. The rearrangement uses TRBV19 and TRBJ1-5; D gene ambiguous. Germline V CDR1 and CDR2: LNHDA, SQIVND (reference sequence). V lost 4 bases, J lost 0 bases, and 16 bases lay in between. The CDR3 contains 17 residues.

This clonotype was detected a few times. The chain joins TRBV29-1 to TRBJ2-7; 12 bases align to TRBD2. The CDR3 has 15 amino acids. With V trimmed by 2 bases and J by 5 bases, 7 bases remained unmatched. CDR1 is SQVTM and CDR2 is ANQGSEA in the germline V gene. CDR3 protein: CSVEFLAGGPDEQYF. CDR3 DNA sequence: TGCAGCGTTGAATTCCTAGCGGGAGGGCCAGACGAGCAGTACTTC.

This sequence joins TRBV11-2 and TRBJ1-1; D gene ambiguous. This CDR3 comprises 15 residues. Trimming stripped 7 bases from V and 4 bases from J, with 19 bases between. In germline, CDR1 is SGHAT, CDR2 FQNNGV. The CDR3 nucleotides read TGTGCCAGCACCTTTATATCCAAGCGGAGCACTGAAGCTTTCTTT. Protein product: CASTFISKRSTEAFF.

The table lists this clonotype with many counts. J is TRBJ2-1 and V is TRBV9; 7 nucleotides align to TRBD1. V gave up 0 bases and J gave up 6 bases; unmatched junction bases: 9. Germline V gene sequence: CDR1 SGDLS, CDR2 YYNGEE. This CDR3 is 16 amino acids long. For the CDR3, the DNA is TGTGCCAGCAGCGTAGTCGCGACAGGGATCGGCAATGAGCAGTTCTTC. This gives the protein CASSVVATGIGNEQFF.

Many counts were recorded for this clonotype. The gene calls are TRBV7-2 and TRBJ2-3; the D call may be TRBD1 or TRBD2 (5 bases each). CDR3 length: 15 residues. Trimming pared 1 base from V and 2 bases from J, leaving 10 bases between. Germline CDR1 reads SGHTA; CDR2 reads FQGNSA. CDR3 residues: CASSLGWGPTDTQYF. The CDR3 bases are TGTGCCAGCAGCTTAGGATGGGGACCCACAGATACGCAGTATTTT.

This clonotype showed up many times. The chain couples TRBV10-3 to TRBJ2-7, with D perhaps TRBD2 (7 bases). The CDR3 loop spans 15 amino acids. CDR1 and CDR2 (germline): ENHRY, SYGVKD. V was pared by 0 bases and J by 4 bases, with 13 bases between. CDR3 protein: CAISESRGRGYEQYF. CDR3 in DNA: TGTGCCATCAGTGAGTCAAGGGGGAGGGGTTACGAGCAGTACTTC.

This clonotype was seen many times. This rearrangement joins TRBV10-3 to TRBJ1-2; D gene unclear. The CDR3 totals 12 residues. With 0 bases removed from V and 2 bases from J, the gap between germline ends came to 1 base. Looked up from germline, CDR1 is ENHRY and CDR2 is SYGVKD. The chain's CDR3 is CAISESNYGYTF. CDR3 in DNA: TGTGCCATCAGTGAGTCAAACTATGGCTACACCTTC.